This T cell receptor beta chain was retrieved from a study of PD-1 blockade in mismatch repair-deficient tumors. This table comes from immunoSEQ multiplex PCR, and its TCRdb copy is limited to in-frame clones, with some not included. The data contain around 120,000 clones, around 86% of them singletons. From germline, CDR1 is SGHTA and CDR2 FQGNSA. CDR3 size: 15 residues. V was pared by 2 bases and J by 6 bases, with 8 bases of the junction left unmatched. The chain links TRBV7-2 to TRBJ1-2, with 8 bases matching TRBD1. The origin of this receptor is an adult with mismatch repair-deficient cancer. The sequences come from peripheral blood, collected 44 weeks after starting pembrolizumab. The CDR3 region is CASSLQGQGFDGYTF. The CDR3 nucleotides are TGTGCCAGCAGCTTACAAGGACAGGGATTTGATGGCTACACCTTC.